This T cell receptor beta chain was sequenced in a study of breast tumors, draining lymph nodes, adjacent tissues. General study findings and limits: Data only fit, rather than demonstrated, lymph node origin of most tumor T cells. Most tumor T cells seemingly derive from lymph node, then expand in tumor. Tumor TCR diversity was below lymph nodes but above nontumor tissue.

Breast cancer patients provided tissue from their axillary draining lymph nodes. Using its own MiXCR run on the multiplex PCR reads, TCRdb lists one record per CDR3 protein. The repertoire holds 200,000 or so distinct CDR3 sequences, with approximately 31% as singletons. This clonotype was picked up many times. The antigen remains undetermined. This CDR3 region has 14 residues. Per germline, CDR1 SGHNT and CDR2 YENEEA. Losses at the gene ends were 6 bases for V and 8 bases for J; bases not matched to a gene: 10. The clonotype comes from a female donor with breast cancer. Some clones in this sample may be carry-over from other donors' samples. This chain uses TRBV11-3 with TRBJ2-1, with TRBD1 identical over 7 bases. What was sequenced was axillary lymph node tissue. The CDR3 DNA is TGTGCCAGCAGTCTAGACAGGGACGGCGATGAGCAGTTCTTC. Protein product: CASSLDRDGDEQFF.